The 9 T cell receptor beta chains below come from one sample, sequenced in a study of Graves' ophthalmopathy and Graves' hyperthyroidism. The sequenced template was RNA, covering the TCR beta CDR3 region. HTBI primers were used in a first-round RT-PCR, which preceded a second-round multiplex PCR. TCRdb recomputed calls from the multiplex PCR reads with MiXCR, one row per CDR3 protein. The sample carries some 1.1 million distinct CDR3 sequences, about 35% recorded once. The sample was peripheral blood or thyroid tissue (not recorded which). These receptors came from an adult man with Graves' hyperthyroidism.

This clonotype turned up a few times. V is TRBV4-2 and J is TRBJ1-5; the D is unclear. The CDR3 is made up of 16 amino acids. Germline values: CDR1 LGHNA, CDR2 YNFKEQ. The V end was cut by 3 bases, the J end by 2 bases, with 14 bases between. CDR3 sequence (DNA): TGTGCCAGCAGCCAGGCTGGGGTAAGGGGCAATCAGCCCCAGCATTTT. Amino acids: CASSQAGVRGNQPQHF.

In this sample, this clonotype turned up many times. The DNA for the CDR3 is TGCAGCGCCCGACAGGGGGTCATGGGTGAGCAGTACTTC. Protein sequence: CSARQGVMGEQYF. The V and J genes are TRBV29-1 and TRBJ2-7; 9 bases align to TRBD1. The junction had 11 bases not matched to a gene; V was cut back by 7 bases and J by 7 bases. From germline, CDR1 is SQVTM and CDR2 ANQGSEA. This CDR3 has 13 amino acids.

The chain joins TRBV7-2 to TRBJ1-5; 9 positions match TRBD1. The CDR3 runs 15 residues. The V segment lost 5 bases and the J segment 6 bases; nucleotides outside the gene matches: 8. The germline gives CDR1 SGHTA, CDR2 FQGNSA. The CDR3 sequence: CASSNRGQGVQPQHF. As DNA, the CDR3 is TGTGCCAGCAGCAACAGGGGGCAGGGGGTTCAGCCCCAGCATTTT.

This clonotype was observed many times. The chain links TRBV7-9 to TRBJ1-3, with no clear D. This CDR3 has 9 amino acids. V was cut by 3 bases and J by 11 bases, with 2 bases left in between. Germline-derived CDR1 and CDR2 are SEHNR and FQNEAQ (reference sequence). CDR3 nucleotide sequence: TGTGCCAGCAGCTTCCCCATATATTTT. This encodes CASSFPIYF.

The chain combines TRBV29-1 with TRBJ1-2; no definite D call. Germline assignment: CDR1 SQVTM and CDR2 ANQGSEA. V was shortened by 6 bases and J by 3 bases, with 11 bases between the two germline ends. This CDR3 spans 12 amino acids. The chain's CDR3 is CSVVKADYGYTF. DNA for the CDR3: TGCAGCGTCGTAAAGGCGGACTATGGCTACACCTTC.

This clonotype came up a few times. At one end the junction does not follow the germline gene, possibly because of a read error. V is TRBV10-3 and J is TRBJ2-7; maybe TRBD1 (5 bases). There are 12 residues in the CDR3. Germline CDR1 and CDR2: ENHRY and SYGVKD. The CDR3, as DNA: TGTGCCAGCAGTTACGGACACTCCGAGCAGTACTTC. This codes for CASSYGHSEQYF.

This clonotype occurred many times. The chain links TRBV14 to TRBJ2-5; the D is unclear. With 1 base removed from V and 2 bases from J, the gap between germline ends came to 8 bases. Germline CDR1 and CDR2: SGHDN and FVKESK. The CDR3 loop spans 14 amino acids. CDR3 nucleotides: TGTGCCAGCAGCCAAGTGGCATCGCAAGAGACCCAGTACTTC. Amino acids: CASSQVASQETQYF.

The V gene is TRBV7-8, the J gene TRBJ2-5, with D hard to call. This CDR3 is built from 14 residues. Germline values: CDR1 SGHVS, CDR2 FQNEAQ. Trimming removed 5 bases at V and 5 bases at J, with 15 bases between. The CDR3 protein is CASSPPRMRETQYF. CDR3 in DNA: TGTGCCAGCAGCCCCCCCCGTATGAGGGAGACCCAGTACTTC. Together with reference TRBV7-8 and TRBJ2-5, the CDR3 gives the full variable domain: GAGVSQSPRYKVAKRGQDVALRCDPISGHVSLFWYQQALGQGPEFLTYFQNEAQLDKSGLPSDRFFAERPEGSVSTLKIQRTQQEDSAVYLCASSPPRMRETQYFGPGTRLLVL.

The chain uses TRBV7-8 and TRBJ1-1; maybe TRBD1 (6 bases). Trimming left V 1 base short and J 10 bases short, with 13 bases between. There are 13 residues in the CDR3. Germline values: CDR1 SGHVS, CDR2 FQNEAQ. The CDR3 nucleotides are TGTGCCAGCAGCTTAGGACAGGTCCCCACAGCTTTCTTT. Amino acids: CASSLGQVPTAFF.